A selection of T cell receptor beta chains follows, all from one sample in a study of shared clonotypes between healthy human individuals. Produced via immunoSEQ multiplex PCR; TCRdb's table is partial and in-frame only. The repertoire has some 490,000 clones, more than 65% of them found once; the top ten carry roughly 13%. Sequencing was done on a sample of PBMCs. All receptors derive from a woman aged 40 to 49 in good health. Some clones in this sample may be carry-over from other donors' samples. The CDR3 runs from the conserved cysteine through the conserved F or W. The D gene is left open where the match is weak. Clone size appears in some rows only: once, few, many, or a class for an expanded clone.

CDR3 protein: CASSAQTYSGNTIYF; CDR3 DNA: TGTGCCAGCAGCGCACAGACGTACTCTGGAAACACCATATATTTT; V gene: TRBV7-2; CDR3 length: 15; D gene: -; clone size: -; J gene: TRBJ1-3
CDR3 protein: CASSTTGIVYEQYF; CDR3 DNA: TGTGCCAGCAGTACGACCGGGATTGTCTACGAGCAGTACTTC; V gene: TRBV28; CDR3 length: 14; D gene: -; clone size: -; J gene: TRBJ2-7
CDR3 protein: CASSQGAGGYTF; CDR3 DNA: TGTGCCAGCAGCCAGGGGGCCGGAGGCTACACCTTC; V gene: TRBV2; CDR3 length: 12; D gene: TRBD1; clone size: -; J gene: TRBJ1-2
CDR3 protein: CASSPALAGGSNEQFF; CDR3 DNA: TGTGCCAGCTCACCGGCACTAGCGGGAGGAAGCAATGAGCAGTTCTTC; V gene: TRBV18; CDR3 length: 16; D gene: TRBD2; clone size: -; J gene: TRBJ2-1
CDR3 protein: CASSQAPDRAYTEAFF; CDR3 DNA: TGCGCCAGCAGCCAAGCTCCGGACAGGGCGTACACTGAAGCTTTCTTT; V gene: TRBV4-3; CDR3 length: 16; D gene: TRBD1; clone size: -; J gene: TRBJ1-1
CDR3 protein: CASSLGGGRGEQYF; CDR3 DNA: TGTGCCAGCAGCTTAGGTGGCGGGAGGGGGGAGCAGTACTTC; V gene: TRBV7-2; CDR3 length: 14; D gene: TRBD2; clone size: -; J gene: TRBJ2-7
CDR3 protein: CASSPWTSGMETQYF; CDR3 DNA: TGTGCCAGCAGCCCATGGACTAGCGGGATGGAGACCCAGTACTTC; V gene: TRBV7-6; CDR3 length: 15; D gene: TRBD2; clone size: few; J gene: TRBJ2-5
CDR3 protein: CASSPLVLQPQHF; CDR3 DNA: TGTGCCAGCAGTCCCTTAGTGCTTCAGCCCCAGCATTTT; V gene: TRBV2; CDR3 length: 13; D gene: -; clone size: -; J gene: TRBJ1-5
CDR3 protein: CASSQSKGSNEKLFF; CDR3 DNA: TGTGCCAGCAGTCAATCAAAGGGTTCTAATGAAAAACTGTTTTTT; V gene: TRBV7-9; CDR3 length: 15; D gene: -; clone size: -; J gene: TRBJ1-4
CDR3 protein: CASSHRGGNEKLFF; CDR3 DNA: TGTGCCAGCAGCCACCGCGGAGGGAATGAAAAACTGTTTTTT; V gene: TRBV14; CDR3 length: 14; D gene: -; clone size: few; J gene: TRBJ1-4
CDR3 protein: CASSLDGAGNTIYF; CDR3 DNA: TGCGCCAGCAGCTTGGACGGGGCTGGAAACACCATATATTTT; V gene: TRBV5-1; CDR3 length: 14; D gene: -; clone size: few; J gene: TRBJ1-3
CDR3 protein: CASSYREGGQETQYF; CDR3 DNA: TGTGCCAGCAGTTACCGGGAAGGGGGACAAGAGACCCAGTACTTC; V gene: TRBV6-6; CDR3 length: 15; D gene: -; clone size: -; J gene: TRBJ2-5
CDR3 protein: CASSLGGRARETQYF; CDR3 DNA: TGTGCCAGCAGCTTAGGGGGTAGGGCCCGGGAGACCCAGTACTTC; V gene: TRBV7-2; CDR3 length: 15; D gene: -; clone size: -; J gene: TRBJ2-5
CDR3 protein: CASSFILGHQETQYF; CDR3 DNA: TGCGCCAGCAGCTTCATTTTGGGTCACCAAGAGACCCAGTACTTC; V gene: TRBV5-1; CDR3 length: 15; D gene: -; clone size: -; J gene: TRBJ2-5
CDR3 protein: CARRKGETQYF; CDR3 DNA: TGTGCCCGACGAAAGGGAGAGACCCAGTACTTC; V gene: TRBV2; CDR3 length: 11; D gene: -; clone size: -; J gene: TRBJ2-5
CDR3 protein: CASSETPWTGRTNTEAFF; CDR3 DNA: TGTGCCAGCAGTGAAACTCCCTGGACAGGGCGGACGAACACTGAAGCTTTCTTT; V gene: TRBV2; CDR3 length: 18; D gene: TRBD1; clone size: -; J gene: TRBJ1-1
CDR3 protein: CASGMAHEQYF; CDR3 DNA: TGCGCCAGCGGGATGGCCCACGAGCAGTACTTC; V gene: TRBV10-2; CDR3 length: 11; D gene: -; clone size: few; J gene: TRBJ2-7
CDR3 protein: CASSQGFKSDEQYF; CDR3 DNA: TGCGCCAGCAGCCAAGGTTTTAAGAGTGACGAGCAGTACTTC; V gene: TRBV4-1; CDR3 length: 14; D gene: -; clone size: -; J gene: TRBJ2-7
CDR3 protein: CASSQDLRGLAFF; CDR3 DNA: TGCGCCAGCAGCCAAGATCTTCGGGGGCTAGCTTTCTTT; V gene: TRBV4-3; CDR3 length: 13; D gene: -; clone size: -; J gene: TRBJ1-1
CDR3 protein: CASSESYRALYEQYF; CDR3 DNA: TGTGCCAGCAGTGAATCATACAGGGCCCTCTACGAGCAGTACTTC; V gene: TRBV2; CDR3 length: 15; D gene: -; clone size: -; J gene: TRBJ2-7
CDR3 protein: CASGPKGNHNEQFF; CDR3 DNA: TGTGCCAGCGGACCAAAAGGCAACCACAATGAGCAGTTCTTC; V gene: TRBV21-1; CDR3 length: 14; D gene: -; clone size: -; J gene: TRBJ2-1
CDR3 protein: CASSPSGRSSYEQYF; CDR3 DNA: TGTGCCAGCTCACCGAGCGGGAGGAGCTCCTACGAGCAGTACTTC; V gene: TRBV18; CDR3 length: 15; D gene: TRBD2; clone size: -; J gene: TRBJ2-7
CDR3 protein: CASSSRDRGGYEQYF; CDR3 DNA: TGTGCCAGCAGCTCCCGGGACAGGGGGGGGTACGAGCAGTACTTC; V gene: TRBV11-1; CDR3 length: 15; D gene: TRBD1; clone size: few; J gene: TRBJ2-7
CDR3 protein: CASSPPGRGHGYTF; CDR3 DNA: TGTGCCAGCTCACCACCGGGGAGGGGGCATGGCTACACCTTC; V gene: TRBV18; CDR3 length: 14; D gene: TRBD1; clone size: -; J gene: TRBJ1-2
CDR3 protein: CASSLWGAGGTEAFF; CDR3 DNA: TGTGCCAGCAGTTTATGGGGGGCAGGGGGCACTGAAGCTTTCTTT; V gene: TRBV28; CDR3 length: 15; D gene: TRBD1; clone size: -; J gene: TRBJ1-1
CDR3 protein: CASSLYRDTDTQYF; CDR3 DNA: TGTGCCAGCTCCCTCTACCGGGACACAGATACGCAGTATTTT; V gene: TRBV18; CDR3 length: 14; D gene: -; clone size: -; J gene: TRBJ2-3
CDR3 protein: CASSKSRGLIYEQYF; CDR3 DNA: TGTGCCAGCAGTAAGAGTCGGGGACTCATCTACGAGCAGTACTTC; V gene: TRBV28; CDR3 length: 15; D gene: -; clone size: -; J gene: TRBJ2-7
CDR3 protein: CASSLGGTGVNYGYTF; CDR3 DNA: TGTGCCAGCAGCTTGGGGGGGACAGGGGTGAACTATGGCTACACCTTC; V gene: TRBV5-4; CDR3 length: 16; D gene: TRBD1; clone size: -; J gene: TRBJ1-2
CDR3 protein: CASSQGTGGWTEAFF; CDR3 DNA: TGTGCCAGCAGCCAAGGAACAGGGGGGTGGACTGAAGCTTTCTTT; V gene: TRBV4-2; CDR3 length: 15; D gene: TRBD1; clone size: -; J gene: TRBJ1-1
CDR3 protein: CACSRGGNTEAFF; CDR3 DNA: TGTGCCTGCTCCCGCGGGGGGAACACTGAAGCTTTCTTT; V gene: TRBV30; CDR3 length: 13; D gene: -; clone size: -; J gene: TRBJ1-1
CDR3 protein: CASSRGTSGMDEQFF; CDR3 DNA: TGCGCCAGCAGCCGCGGGACTAGCGGGATGGATGAGCAGTTCTTC; V gene: TRBV5-1; CDR3 length: 15; D gene: TRBD2; clone size: -; J gene: TRBJ2-1
CDR3 protein: CSVRTVLNTEAFF; CDR3 DNA: TGCAGCGTTAGGACAGTTTTGAACACTGAAGCTTTCTTT; V gene: TRBV29-1; CDR3 length: 13; D gene: -; clone size: -; J gene: TRBJ1-1
CDR3 protein: CASSAQGDETQYF; CDR3 DNA: TGCGCCAGCAGCGCTCAGGGGGATGAGACCCAGTACTTC; V gene: TRBV5-1; CDR3 length: 13; D gene: TRBD1; clone size: many; J gene: TRBJ2-5
CDR3 protein: CASSYAGGNSRNEQFF; CDR3 DNA: TGTGCCAGCAGCTACGCGGGAGGGAATAGTAGGAATGAGCAGTTCTTC; V gene: TRBV7-2; CDR3 length: 16; D gene: TRBD2; clone size: -; J gene: TRBJ2-1
CDR3 protein: CAWRLPGQGSLSYGYTF; CDR3 DNA: TGTGCCTGGAGACTACCGGGACAGGGCTCGCTAAGCTATGGCTACACCTTC; V gene: TRBV30; CDR3 length: 17; D gene: TRBD1; clone size: -; J gene: TRBJ1-2
CDR3 protein: CASSFQIADTQYF; CDR3 DNA: TGTGCTAGCAGCTTCCAAATAGCAGATACGCAGTATTTT; V gene: TRBV7-7; CDR3 length: 13; D gene: -; clone size: -; J gene: TRBJ2-3
CDR3 protein: CASSLTFSYEQYF; CDR3 DNA: TGTGCCAGCAGTTTGACCTTCTCCTACGAGCAGTACTTC; V gene: TRBV28; CDR3 length: 13; D gene: -; clone size: -; J gene: TRBJ2-7
CDR3 protein: CASSLDAIANEKLFF; CDR3 DNA: TGCGCCAGCAGCTTGGACGCGATAGCTAATGAAAAACTGTTTTTT; V gene: TRBV5-1; CDR3 length: 15; D gene: -; clone size: -; J gene: TRBJ1-4
CDR3 protein: CASSVAGANEKLFF; CDR3 DNA: TGTGCCAGCAGCGTAGCGGGTGCTAATGAAAAACTGTTTTTT; V gene: TRBV9; CDR3 length: 14; D gene: -; clone size: -; J gene: TRBJ1-4
CDR3 protein: CASGLSDTQYF; CDR3 DNA: TGTGCCAGCGGTCTATCAGATACGCAGTATTTT; V gene: TRBV25-1; CDR3 length: 11; D gene: -; clone size: -; J gene: TRBJ2-3
CDR3 protein: CASNGGDEKLFF; CDR3 DNA: TGTGCCAGCAACGGGGGGGATGAAAAACTGTTTTTT; V gene: TRBV6-5; CDR3 length: 12; D gene: -; clone size: -; J gene: TRBJ1-4
CDR3 protein: CASSVVGTENEKLFF; CDR3 DNA: TGTGCCAGCAGCGTAGTGGGGACGGAGAATGAAAAACTGTTTTTT; V gene: TRBV9; CDR3 length: 15; D gene: -; clone size: -; J gene: TRBJ1-4